The rows below give T cell receptor beta chains drawn from one sample of a study of blood T cell repertoires in COVID-19. Measured with immunoSEQ multiplex PCR; TCRdb has only the in-frame clones, and not every one. Of about 200,000 clones in the sample, about 90% are singletons; the top ten hold about 1.2%. The sample taken for sequencing was PBMCs or T cells enriched from blood (not recorded which). The receptors originated from a man aged 30-40 years who had recovered from COVID-19. The CDR3 runs from the conserved cysteine through the conserved F or W. D genes are given only for firm matches. Rows give clone size only sometimes, using once, few, many, or a class for an expanded clone.

clone size: .; J gene: TRBJ2-1; D gene: TRBD2; V gene: TRBV19; CDR3 protein: CASSRRTSGTTAYNEQFF; CDR3 DNA: TGTGCCAGTAGCCGACGGACTAGCGGCACAACCGCCTACAATGAGCAGTTCTTC
clone size: .; J gene: TRBJ2-2; D gene: TRBD1; V gene: TRBV10-1; CDR3 protein: CASSRTGGASGELFF; CDR3 DNA: TGCGCCAGCAGTAGGACAGGGGGCGCTTCCGGGGAGCTGTTTTTT
clone size: few; J gene: TRBJ1-1; D gene: TRBD1; V gene: TRBV19; CDR3 protein: CASSIIDRDTEAFF; CDR3 DNA: TGTGCCAGTAGTATTATCGACAGGGACACTGAAGCTTTCTTT
clone size: .; J gene: TRBJ1-3; D gene: .; V gene: TRBV7-9; CDR3 protein: CASSLATGVGGNTIYF; CDR3 DNA: TGTGCCAGCAGCTTAGCGACCGGGGTTGGAGGAAACACCATATATTTT
clone size: .; J gene: TRBJ2-5; D gene: .; V gene: TRBV4-3; CDR3 protein: CASSQEGQGQETQYF; CDR3 DNA: TGCGCCAGCAGCCAAGAGGGTCAGGGCCAAGAGACCCAGTACTTC
clone size: .; J gene: TRBJ2-7; D gene: TRBD1; V gene: TRBV7-9; CDR3 protein: CASRIDRASSYEQYF; CDR3 DNA: TGTGCCAGCAGGATTGACAGGGCGAGCTCCTACGAGCAGTACTTC
clone size: .; J gene: TRBJ1-2; D gene: TRBD1; V gene: TRBV10-3; CDR3 protein: CAISVARQGGGGYTF; CDR3 DNA: TGTGCCATCAGTGTAGCCAGACAGGGAGGAGGTGGCTACACCTTC
clone size: .; J gene: TRBJ2-1; D gene: TRBD2; V gene: TRBV4-2; CDR3 protein: CASSQDLTGGAYNEQFF; CDR3 DNA: TGTGCCAGCAGCCAAGATCTTACGGGGGGGGCCTACAATGAGCAGTTCTTC
clone size: .; J gene: TRBJ2-4; D gene: TRBD2; V gene: TRBV6-4; CDR3 protein: CASSTRLAGALAKNIQYF; CDR3 DNA: TGTGCCAGCAGTACCCGACTAGCGGGGGCCCTAGCCAAAAACATTCAGTACTTC
clone size: .; J gene: TRBJ1-3; D gene: .; V gene: TRBV13; CDR3 protein: CASSLRQGYTIYF; CDR3 DNA: TGTGCCAGCAGCTTAAGGCAGGGGTACACCATATATTTT
clone size: .; J gene: TRBJ2-3; D gene: TRBD1; V gene: TRBV19; CDR3 protein: CASSIGFGTGEVGTQYF; CDR3 DNA: TGTGCCAGTAGTATAGGATTCGGGACAGGGGAAGTTGGGACGCAGTATTTT
clone size: .; J gene: TRBJ2-3; D gene: .; V gene: TRBV9; CDR3 protein: CASSPPPGGPDTQYF; CDR3 DNA: TGTGCCAGCAGCCCTCCACCCGGGGGGCCAGATACGCAGTATTTT
clone size: .; J gene: TRBJ2-2; D gene: TRBD1; V gene: TRBV7-9; CDR3 protein: CASSSGQGGRNTGELFF; CDR3 DNA: TGTGCCAGCAGCTCTGGACAGGGGGGACGGAACACCGGGGAGCTGTTTTTT
clone size: .; J gene: TRBJ1-3; D gene: .; V gene: TRBV28; CDR3 protein: CASSFLDSSGNTIYF; CDR3 DNA: TGTGCCAGCAGTTTTTTAGACAGCTCTGGAAACACCATATATTTT
clone size: .; J gene: TRBJ1-1; D gene: .; V gene: TRBV18; CDR3 protein: CASSPLTQNTEAFF; CDR3 DNA: TGTGCCAGCTCACCATTGACACAGAACACTGAAGCTTTCTTT
clone size: .; J gene: TRBJ2-1; D gene: TRBD2; V gene: TRBV28; CDR3 protein: CASSFTLAGGLYNEQFF; CDR3 DNA: TGTGCCAGCAGTTTCACGTTAGCGGGAGGACTTTACAATGAGCAGTTCTTC
clone size: .; J gene: TRBJ1-1; D gene: TRBD1; V gene: TRBV12-3/TRBV12-4; CDR3 protein: CASSTGGRSEAFF; CDR3 DNA: TGTGCCAGCAGTACAGGGGGTAGGTCTGAAGCTTTCTTT
clone size: .; J gene: TRBJ1-5; D gene: .; V gene: TRBV5-1; CDR3 protein: CASSLGESNQPQHF; CDR3 DNA: TGCGCCAGCAGCTTGGGCGAGAGCAATCAGCCCCAGCATTTT
clone size: .; J gene: TRBJ2-5; D gene: TRBD1; V gene: TRBV3-1/TRBV3-2; CDR3 protein: CASSPAEGAGETQYF; CDR3 DNA: TGTGCCAGCAGCCCAGCCGAGGGGGCCGGGGAGACCCAGTACTTC
clone size: few; J gene: TRBJ2-5; D gene: TRBD2; V gene: TRBV24-1; CDR3 protein: CATSDARREDETQYF; CDR3 DNA: TGTGCCACCAGTGATGCCCGGCGGGAGGACGAGACCCAGTACTTC
clone size: .; J gene: TRBJ2-7; D gene: TRBD2; V gene: TRBV5-1; CDR3 protein: CASSLTSGTTYEQYF; CDR3 DNA: TGCGCCAGCAGCCTGACTAGCGGTACCACCTACGAGCAGTACTTC
clone size: .; J gene: TRBJ1-5; D gene: .; V gene: TRBV10-3; CDR3 protein: CAISPGDGNQPQHF; CDR3 DNA: TGTGCCATCTCTCCCGGGGATGGCAATCAGCCCCAGCATTTT
clone size: .; J gene: TRBJ2-1; D gene: TRBD1; V gene: TRBV28; CDR3 protein: CASRRQGVNEQFF; CDR3 DNA: TGTGCCAGCAGGAGACAGGGAGTTAATGAGCAGTTCTTC
clone size: .; J gene: TRBJ1-2; D gene: TRBD1; V gene: TRBV2; CDR3 protein: CASSPRGLGGYTF; CDR3 DNA: TGTGCCAGCAGCCCCAGGGGGCTCGGTGGCTACACCTTC
clone size: .; J gene: TRBJ2-2; D gene: TRBD1; V gene: TRBV5-4; CDR3 protein: CASSPGGQGRSTGELFF; CDR3 DNA: TGTGCCAGCAGCCCGGGCGGACAGGGTCGGAGCACCGGGGAGCTGTTTTTT
clone size: .; J gene: TRBJ1-4; D gene: .; V gene: TRBV2; CDR3 protein: CASRTQGPSGEKLFF; CDR3 DNA: TGTGCCAGCAGGACTCAGGGGCCCTCGGGGGAAAAACTGTTTTTT
clone size: few; J gene: TRBJ2-2; D gene: TRBD2; V gene: TRBV11-3; CDR3 protein: CASSLRGLTNTGELFF; CDR3 DNA: TGTGCCAGCAGCTTAAGGGGACTAACGAACACCGGGGAGCTGTTTTTT
clone size: .; J gene: TRBJ1-1; D gene: .; V gene: TRBV6-1; CDR3 protein: CASSEIGTANTEAFF; CDR3 DNA: TGTGCCAGCAGTGAAATCGGTACCGCAAACACTGAAGCTTTCTTT
clone size: .; J gene: TRBJ1-2; D gene: TRBD1; V gene: TRBV6-6; CDR3 protein: CASSRQTYRGLRYGYTF; CDR3 DNA: TGTGCCAGCAGTCGACAAACCTACAGGGGGCTGCGCTATGGCTACACCTTC
clone size: .; J gene: TRBJ2-7; D gene: TRBD2; V gene: TRBV15; CDR3 protein: CATSRSGTVYEQYF; CDR3 DNA: TGTGCCACCAGCAGAAGCGGGACGGTCTACGAGCAGTACTTC
clone size: .; J gene: TRBJ2-2; D gene: TRBD2; V gene: TRBV27; CDR3 protein: CASSLKLAGALYTGELFF; CDR3 DNA: TGTGCCAGCAGTTTAAAGTTAGCGGGAGCTCTGTACACCGGGGAGCTGTTTTTT
clone size: once; J gene: TRBJ1-4; D gene: TRBD1; V gene: TRBV6-4; CDR3 protein: CASTLDRVLDNEKLFF; CDR3 DNA: TGTGCCAGCACCCTTGACAGGGTGCTCGATAATGAAAAACTGTTTTTT
clone size: .; J gene: TRBJ1-1; D gene: TRBD1; V gene: TRBV18; CDR3 protein: CASSLGQGDTEAFF; CDR3 DNA: TGTGCCAGCTCACTAGGACAGGGGGACACTGAAGCTTTCTTT